These 20 T cell receptor beta chains came from one sample sequenced in a study of CD8 T cells in Susac syndrome. Random hexamers were used to reverse transcribe about 0.45 to 1 ug of RNA. One entry per CDR3 protein results from TCRdb running MiXCR on the immunoSEQ multiplex PCR reads. The sample carries 110,000 or so distinct CDR3 sequences, roughly 96% recorded once. Specimen: CD4+ T cells from PBMCs. These receptor sequences come from a human donor in good health.

CDR3 DNA: TGTGCCACCAGCAGGACAGGGTTAGGAGAGACCCAGTACTTC. Protein product: CATSRTGLGETQYF. J is TRBJ2-5 and V is TRBV15; 7 bases map to TRBD1. CDR3 length: 14 amino acids. V was pared by 3 bases and J by 4 bases, with 5 bases of the junction left unmatched. Per the germline V gene, CDR1 is LNHNV and CDR2 is YYDKDF (reference sequence).

This chain connects TRBV27 to TRBJ2-2; D unclear. CDR1 and CDR2 from the germline V gene are MNHEY and SMNVEV (reference sequence). This CDR3 comprises 12 residues. Trimming left V 3 bases short and J 8 bases short, with 7 bases between. The CDR3 protein is CASSFHGGELFF. CDR3 DNA: TGTGCCAGCAGTTTCCATGGTGGGGAGCTGTTTTTT.

This chain uses TRBV28 with TRBJ2-4; possibly TRBD2 for D (5 bases). The CDR3 consists of 15 residues. Germline lookup yields CDR1 MDHEN and CDR2 SYDVKM. Trimming took off 2 bases at V and 0 bases at J, with 8 bases between the two ends. The CDR3 sequence is CASSLGSLAKNIQYF. In nucleotides, the CDR3 is TGTGCCAGCAGTTTAGGGAGTTTAGCCAAAAACATTCAGTACTTC. Together with reference TRBV28 and TRBJ2-4, the CDR3 gives the full variable domain: DVKVTQSSRYLVKRTGEKVFLECVQDMDHENMFWYRQDPGLGLRLIYFSYDVKMKEKGDIPEGYSVSREKKERFSLILESASTNQTSMYLCASSLGSLAKNIQYFGAGTRLSVL.

J is TRBJ2-3 and V is TRBV29-1; D possibly corresponds to TRBD1 (7 bases). V gave up 8 bases and J gave up 5 bases, with 14 bases separating them. Per the germline V gene, CDR1 is SQVTM and CDR2 is ANQGSEA. This CDR3 is 12 amino acids long. CDR3 sequence reads: CSLRRGQDTQYF. In DNA form, the CDR3 reads TGCAGCCTCAGGAGGGGGCAAGATACGCAGTATTTT.

V usage is TRBV6-6 and J usage is TRBJ1-1; D is possibly TRBD1 (6 bases). CDR1 and CDR2 from the germline V gene are MNHNY and SVGAGI (reference sequence). V gave up 0 bases and J gave up 1 base, with 12 bases separating them. The CDR3 contains 16 residues. The CDR3 loop reads CASSYSKGGPNTEAFF. CDR3 nucleotide sequence: TGTGCCAGCAGTTACTCGAAAGGGGGACCGAACACTGAAGCTTTCTTT.

The chain recombines TRBV7-2 with TRBJ1-2; TRBD1 is a possible D gene (6 bases). V gave up 5 bases and J gave up 4 bases, with 20 bases separating them. Germline V CDR1 and CDR2: SGHTA, FQGNSA. The CDR3 is 16 amino acids. The DNA of the CDR3 is TGTGCCAGCAGCGCAAATATCGGCACAGGGTTCTATGGCTACACCTTC. Translating it yields CASSANIGTGFYGYTF.

V usage is TRBV6-1 and J usage is TRBJ1-6; the D gene is possibly TRBD1 (5 bases). The germline gives CDR1 MNHNS, CDR2 SASEGT. V lost 2 bases and J 10 bases, leaving 15 bases between the germline ends. CDR3 size: 15 residues. CDR3 DNA sequence: TGTGCCAGCAGTGAACAATCCAGGGTGAGGTCACCCCTCCACTTT. This sequence encodes CASSEQSRVRSPLHF.

The chain is built from TRBV7-2 and TRBJ2-5; no firm D call. Germline V gene sequence: CDR1 SGHTA, CDR2 FQGNSA. The CDR3 is 14 residues long. V was pared by 0 bases and J by 6 bases, with 11 bases between. The CDR3, as DNA: TGTGCCAGCAGCTTAGCGCAAGGTAGAAAGACCCAGTACTTC. This codes for CASSLAQGRKTQYF.

The chain carries TRBV28 and TRBJ1-2; no clear D gene. V was shortened by 8 bases and J by 7 bases, with 14 bases between the two germline ends. The CDR3 is 12 residues long. CDR1 is MDHEN, CDR2 SYDVKM, per germline. The DNA for the CDR3 is TGTGCCAGCCAGACCCAGGCCATTGGCTACACCTTC. It specifies CASQTQAIGYTF.

The V and J genes are TRBV5-6 and TRBJ2-1; 8 positions agree with TRBD2. V lost 4 bases and J lost 9; bases outside the gene matches: 9. CDR1 is SGHDT and CDR2 is YYEEEE in the germline V gene. The CDR3 consists of 14 residues. This chain's CDR3 is CASSRESAGGEQFF. DNA of the CDR3: TGTGCCAGCAGCCGTGAATCGGCGGGAGGTGAGCAGTTCTTC. Variable domain in full (rest from reference TRBV5-6 and TRBJ2-1): DAGVTQSPTHLIKTRGQQVTLRCSPKSGHDTVSWYQQALGQGPQFIFQYYEEEERQRGNFPDRFSGHQFPNYSSELNVNALLLGDSALYLCASSRESAGGEQFFGPGTRLTVL.

The genes are TRBV19 and TRBJ2-4; 11 positions match TRBD1. The CDR3 sequence is 16 residues long. Germline CDR1 reads LNHDA; CDR2 reads SQIVND (reference sequence). V lost 6 bases to trimming and J lost 3 bases; unmatched junction nucleotides: 7. Here the CDR3 reads CASRYRTGGDKNIQYF. The CDR3 DNA reads as TGTGCCAGTAGATATAGGACAGGGGGCGACAAAAACATTCAGTACTTC. Together with reference TRBV19 and TRBJ2-4, the CDR3 gives the full variable domain: DGGITQSPKYLFRKEGQNVTLSCEQNLNHDAMYWYRQDPGQGLRLIYYSQIVNDFQKGDIAEGYSVSREKKESFPLTVTSAQKNPTAFYLCASRYRTGGDKNIQYFGAGTRLSVL.

V is TRBV28 and J is TRBJ1-3, with D hard to call. The CDR3 is 16 residues long. CDR1 and CDR2 from the germline V gene are MDHEN and SYDVKM. The ends were cut back, 3 bases at V and 0 bases at J, with 12 bases in the middle. CDR3 nucleotides: TGTGCCAGCAGTTTTGTCCGGTCCTCCTCTGGAAACACCATATATTTT. Encoded protein: CASSFVRSSSGNTIYF.

J is TRBJ1-4 and V is TRBV18; D not resolved. Deletions cut 2 bases from V and 3 bases from J, with 4 bases between. The CDR3 is 13 residues long. Per germline, CDR1 KGHSH and CDR2 LQKENI. The CDR3 DNA reads as TGTGCCAGCTCACCATCCTCTAATGAAAAACTGTTTTTT. It yields the protein CASSPSSNEKLFF.

The J gene is TRBJ2-5, the V gene TRBV20-1, with D maybe TRBD2 (5 bases). This CDR3 is built from 16 residues. Trimming cost V 6 bases and J 1 base, with 21 bases left between them. The germline gives CDR1 DFQATT, CDR2 SNEGSKA (reference sequence). CDR3 sequence: CSALGLSTPLQETQYF. The CDR3 DNA follows: TGCAGTGCCCTTGGACTCTCTACGCCCCTCCAAGAGACCCAGTACTTC.

This clonotype was counted once. The chain couples TRBV23-1 to TRBJ2-7; 11 nucleotides align to TRBD2. TRBV23-1 counts as an open reading frame of uncertain function. J gave up 7 bases and V 8 bases, and 13 bases lay outside the gene matches. The CDR3 totals 15 residues. CDR3 nucleotide sequence: TGCGCCAGCCTATTTAGCGGGGGGGCCTTGAGGGAGCAGTACTTC. The encoded protein is CASLFSGGALREQYF.

The chain employs TRBV28 and TRBJ2-5; D is undetermined. The CDR3 has 14 amino acids. V was clipped by 3 bases and J by 2 bases, with 10 bases between them. Germline CDR1 and CDR2: MDHEN and SYDVKM. The chain's CDR3 is CASSFPRRQETQYF. In nucleotides, the CDR3 is TGTGCCAGCAGTTTCCCCAGGCGTCAAGAGACCCAGTACTTC.

The V and J genes are TRBV7-3 and TRBJ2-3; TRBD2 matches 9 bases. The V gene end was trimmed by 2 bases and the J gene end by 14 bases; junction bases not matched to a gene: 20. Germline V gene sequence: CDR1 SGHTA, CDR2 FQGTGA. This CDR3 contains 17 residues. CDR3 sequence: CASSLSAAREGRSALYF. CDR3 sequence (DNA): TGTGCCAGCAGCTTATCGGCGGCGCGGGAGGGCCGATCCGCCCTGTATTTT.

The gene calls are TRBV13 and TRBJ1-5; 10 nucleotides line up with TRBD1. Germline V gives CDR1 PRHDT, CDR2 FYEKMQ (reference sequence). With V trimmed by 4 bases and J by 1 base, 7 bases remained unmatched. The CDR3 length is 17 residues. CDR3 in DNA: TGTGCCAGCAGCTCCCGGACAGGGGGATTAAGCAATCAGCCCCAGCATTTT. Protein sequence: CASSSRTGGLSNQPQHF.

The chain combines TRBV19 with TRBJ1-2; D is possibly TRBD1 (5 bases). V was pared by 3 bases and J by 8 bases, with 22 bases between. From germline, CDR1 is LNHDA and CDR2 SQIVND (reference sequence). The CDR3 runs 16 residues. The DNA of the CDR3 is TGTGCCAGTAGTATTGGACGACAGATGGGGGTCGACGGCTACACCTTC. This translates into CASSIGRQMGVDGYTF.

The chain couples TRBV28 to TRBJ1-5; TRBD1 is a possible D gene (6 bases). Deletions cut 5 bases from V and 5 bases from J, with 19 bases between. The CDR3 totals 16 residues. Germline V CDR1 and CDR2: MDHEN, SYDVKM. Written as DNA, the CDR3 is TGTGCCAGCAGTCTAGGGGGTGCCAGCTCTTATCAGCCCCAGCATTTT. Translation: CASSLGGASSYQPQHF.